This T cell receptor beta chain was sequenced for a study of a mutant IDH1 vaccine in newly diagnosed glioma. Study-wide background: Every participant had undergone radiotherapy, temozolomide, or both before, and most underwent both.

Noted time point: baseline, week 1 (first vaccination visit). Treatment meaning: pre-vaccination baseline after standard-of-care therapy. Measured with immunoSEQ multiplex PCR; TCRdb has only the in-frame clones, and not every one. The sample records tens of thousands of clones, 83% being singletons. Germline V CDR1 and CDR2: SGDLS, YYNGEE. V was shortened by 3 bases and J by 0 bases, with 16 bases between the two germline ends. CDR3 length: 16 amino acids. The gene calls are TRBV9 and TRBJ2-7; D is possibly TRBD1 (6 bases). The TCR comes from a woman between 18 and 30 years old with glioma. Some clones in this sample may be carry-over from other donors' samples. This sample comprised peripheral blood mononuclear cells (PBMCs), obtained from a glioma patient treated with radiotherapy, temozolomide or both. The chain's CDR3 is CASSAETGPDSYEQYF. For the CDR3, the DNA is TGTGCCAGCAGCGCCGAGACAGGCCCCGACTCCTACGAGCAGTACTTC.